This entry concerns a single T cell receptor beta chain. What it recognizes is unknown. The sample comes from a study of cytomegalovirus exposure and HLA in healthy donors. Overall study results and limits: Information on immune exposure was restricted to one variable (CMV serostatus).

From germline, CDR1 is KGHSH and CDR2 LQKENI. The CDR3 covers 14 residues. V gave up 3 bases and J gave up 1 base; unmatched junction bases: 1. Primers for the PCR totalled 60 Vbeta and 13 Jbeta. Data came from immunoSEQ multiplex PCR; TCRdb stores just in-frame clones and leaves some out. The data show under 250,000 clones, approximately 85% seen once. The chain links TRBV18 to TRBJ2-3, with 7 nucleotides matching TRBD2. The TCR was taken from a woman aged 40 to 50 in good health and CMV-seronegative. The sequencing input was PBMCs. CDR3 DNA sequence: TGTGCCAGCTCACCGCTAGCGGGCACAGATACGCAGTATTTT. Protein sequence: CASSPLAGTDTQYF.